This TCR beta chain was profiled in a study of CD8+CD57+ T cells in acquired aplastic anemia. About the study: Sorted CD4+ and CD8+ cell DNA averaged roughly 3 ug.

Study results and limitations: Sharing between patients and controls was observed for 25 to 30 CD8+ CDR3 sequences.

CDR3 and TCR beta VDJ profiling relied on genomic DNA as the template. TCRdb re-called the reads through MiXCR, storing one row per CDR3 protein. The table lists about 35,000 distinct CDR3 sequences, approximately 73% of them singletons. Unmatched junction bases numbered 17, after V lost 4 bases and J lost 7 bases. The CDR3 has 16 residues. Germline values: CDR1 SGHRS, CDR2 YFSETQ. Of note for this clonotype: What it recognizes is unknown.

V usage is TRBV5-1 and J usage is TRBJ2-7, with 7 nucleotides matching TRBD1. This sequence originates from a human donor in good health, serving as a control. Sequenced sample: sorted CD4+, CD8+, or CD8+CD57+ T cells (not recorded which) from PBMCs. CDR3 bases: TGCGCCAGCAGCGACGACAGGGACCGGGCTTGGGGGGAGCAGTACTTC. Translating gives CASSDDRDRAWGEQYF. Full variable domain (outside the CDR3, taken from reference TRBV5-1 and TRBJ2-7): KAGVTQTPRYLIKTRGQQVTLSCSPISGHRSVSWYQQTPGQGLQFLFEYFSETQRNKGNFPGRFSGRQFSNSRSEMNVSTLELGDSALYLCASSDDRDRAWGEQYFGPGTRLTVT.